These 16 T cell receptor beta chains came from one sample sequenced in a study of T cell repertoires in cytomegalovirus infection. TCRdb redid the calling of the reads with MiXCR, one entry per CDR3 protein. Altogether 300,000 or so distinct CDR3 sequences are present, about a tenth being singletons, with the ten largest covering about 2.3%. Sample: PBMCs. The receptors here all came from a human donor in good health (CMV status not recorded). Some clones in this sample may be carry-over from other donors' samples.

There are many counts of this clonotype. The chain employs TRBV20-1 and TRBJ2-1, with 10 positions matching TRBD2. Germline CDR1 is DFQATT and CDR2 is SNEGSKA (reference sequence). The J segment lost 7 bases and the V segment lost 0 bases, leaving 12 bases of the junction unmatched. The CDR3 has 17 amino acids. The CDR3 DNA follows: TGCAGTGCTAGAGACCGACTAACCGGGACTAGCGTGAATGAGCAGTTCTTC. As protein: CSARDRLTGTSVNEQFF.

This clonotype was seen repeatedly, ten times or more. CDR3 sequence reads: CSAPRPGAITEAFF. CDR3 DNA: TGCAGTGCCCCACGTCCAGGGGCAATAACTGAAGCTTTCTTT. The V call is TRBV20-1, the J call TRBJ1-1; maybe TRBD1 (6 bases). The ends were cut back, 6 bases at V and 5 bases at J, with 19 bases in the middle. Germline V gene lookup returns CDR1 DFQATT and CDR2 SNEGSKA (reference sequence). This CDR3 has 14 amino acids.

This clonotype was seen repeatedly, ten times or more. The rearrangement joins TRBV7-3 to TRBJ2-1, with D possibly matching TRBD2 (6 bases). Deletions cut 0 bases from V and 7 bases from J, with 13 bases between. The CDR3 extends over 15 amino acids. CDR1 is SGHTA and CDR2 is FQGTGA in the germline V gene. The CDR3: CASSLTPGEMNEQFF. For the CDR3, the DNA is TGTGCCAGCAGCTTAACCCCGGGGGAGATGAATGAGCAGTTCTTC.

In its sample, this clonotype was seen many times. The chain links TRBV6-2 or TRBV6-3 to TRBJ2-7; 7 bases agree with TRBD1. V lost 7 bases and J lost 0; bases outside the gene matches: 6. The CDR3 sequence is 14 residues long. Germline V CDR1 and CDR2: MNHEY, SVGEGT. The CDR3 is CASTTGTASYEQYF. In DNA form, the CDR3 reads TGTGCCAGCACAACCGGGACAGCCTCCTACGAGCAGTACTTC.

This clonotype occurred many times. The chain employs TRBV10-3 and TRBJ1-2, with no clear D. Trimming stripped 3 bases from V and 3 bases from J, with 14 bases between. The CDR3 spans 15 residues. CDR1 and CDR2 from the germline V gene are ENHRY and SYGVKD. CDR3 sequence: CAISDLGEGDYGYTF. As DNA, the CDR3 is TGTGCCATCAGTGACTTGGGAGAGGGTGACTATGGCTACACCTTC.

This clonotype was counted at least ten times. The chain recombines TRBV19 with TRBJ2-5; 8 bases align to TRBD1. Germline V CDR1 and CDR2: LNHDA, SQIVND (reference sequence). The CDR3 consists of 15 residues. V shed 5 bases, J shed 2 bases, and the junction held 7 bases outside the gene matches. CDR3 in amino acids: CASSPRTGPQETQYF. Written as DNA, the CDR3 is TGTGCCAGTAGTCCCCGGACAGGGCCGCAAGAGACCCAGTACTTC.

This clonotype was observed at least ten times. The chain links TRBV6-5 to TRBJ2-5; TRBD2 agrees at 11 bases. J was trimmed by 3 bases and V by 2 bases; bases with no gene match: 8. The CDR3 consists of 17 residues. Germline CDR1 MNHEY, CDR2 SVGAGI. The CDR3, as DNA: TGTGCCAGCAGTTACGACGGGCTAGCGGGGGGCAAAGAGACCCAGTACTTC. Encoded protein: CASSYDGLAGGKETQYF.

V is TRBV10-3 and J is TRBJ1-1, with D perhaps matching TRBD1 (6 bases). V was clipped by 4 bases and J by 2 bases, with 8 bases between them. The germline V gene encodes CDR1 ENHRY and CDR2 SYGVKD. The CDR3 runs to 13 residues. Here the CDR3 DNA reads TGTGCCATCAGTGGGGGGCCAAACACTGAAGCTTTCTTT. The encoded protein is CAISGGPNTEAFF.

Many counts were recorded for this clonotype. The chain combines TRBV12-3 or TRBV12-4 with TRBJ1-4; D is unresolved. The CDR3 is made up of 14 amino acids. Trimming removed 5 bases from V and 8 bases from J, with 15 bases in between. This CDR3 reads CASSLGFGGEKLFF. CDR3 nucleotides: TGTGCCAGCAGTCTTGGGTTCGGTGGGGAAAAACTGTTTTTT.

V is TRBV7-9 and J is TRBJ1-4; no definite D call. Trimming shortened V by 6 bases and J by 3 bases, and 14 bases separated the two germline ends. Germline V gene lookup returns CDR1 SEHNR and CDR2 FQNEAQ (reference sequence). CDR3 size: 15 residues. The CDR3 protein is CASSGSGASNEKLFF. In DNA form, the CDR3 reads TGTGCCAGCAGTGGGAGCGGAGCGTCTAATGAAAAACTGTTTTTT.

The chain carries TRBV20-1 and TRBJ1-4; possibly TRBD1 for D (5 bases). V was clipped by 3 bases and J by 14 bases, with 16 bases between them. From germline, CDR1 is DFQATT and CDR2 SNEGSKA (reference sequence). The CDR3 spans 12 residues. The DNA of the CDR3 is TGCAGTGCTAGGGACGACAGCCCCGGGCTGTTTTTT. Translated, it gives CSARDDSPGLFF.

Ten or more counts support this clonotype. The J gene is TRBJ2-1, the V gene TRBV28, with TRBD1 as a possible D gene (5 bases). Trimming took off 4 bases at V and 9 bases at J, with 25 bases between the two ends. CDR1 is MDHEN, CDR2 SYDVKM, per germline. The CDR3 covers 17 residues. CDR3 sequence reads: CASSSLGAVTLSGEQFF. CDR3 sequence (DNA): TGTGCCAGCAGTTCCCTTGGGGCAGTTACTTTATCGGGTGAGCAGTTCTTC.

V is TRBV20-1 and J is TRBJ2-2; unclear D gene. CDR3 length: 12 amino acids. Per the germline V gene, CDR1 is DFQATT and CDR2 is SNEGSKA (reference sequence). V was trimmed by 2 bases and J by 6 bases, leaving 7 bases between them. The CDR3 DNA is TGCAGTGCTAGAACCGACTCCGGGGAGCTGTTTTTT. This sequence encodes CSARTDSGELFF.

This clonotype was found a few times. J is TRBJ1-1 and V is TRBV20-1; D is undetermined. The germline CDR1 and CDR2 sequences are DFQATT and SNEGSKA (reference sequence). The CDR3 contains 11 residues. Trimming stripped 6 bases from V and 5 bases from J, with 10 bases between. The CDR3 nucleotides read TGCAGTGCAGGTTGGTTAACTGAAGCTTTCTTT. This codes for CSAGWLTEAFF.

V is TRBV20-1 and J is TRBJ2-2; 7 bases are shared with TRBD2. Germline CDR1 DFQATT, CDR2 SNEGSKA (reference sequence). This CDR3 comprises 16 residues. V lost 0 bases, J lost 1 base, and 5 bases stayed unmatched. This CDR3 is CSARDWGGGNTGELFF. As DNA, the CDR3 is TGCAGTGCTAGAGATTGGGGGGGGGGGAACACCGGGGAGCTGTTTTTT.

A few counts support this clonotype. This chain links TRBV28 with TRBJ2-5; no reliable D call. This CDR3 contains 14 residues. V shed 4 bases and J shed 2 bases, with 11 bases lying between them. Germline lookup yields CDR1 MDHEN and CDR2 SYDVKM. This chain's CDR3 is CASSSYKLQETQYF. CDR3 DNA: TGTGCCAGCAGTTCCTATAAATTGCAAGAGACCCAGTACTTC.